The source of this T cell receptor beta chain is a study of cytomegalovirus exposure and HLA in healthy donors. In the case of this clone: What it binds is unknown.

General study results and limits: In a later analysis, HLA-C alleles had the fewest associated TCRs, DRB1 alleles the most. In a later analysis, a missense DCLRE1C variant was linked to TCR beta V- and J-gene trimming. Productive status was seen about 87% or about 30% of the time for most TCR beta V segments in an earlier analysis. Indistinguishable V segments such as TRBV6-2 and TRBV6-3 were excluded.

PCR was performed using 60 Vbeta and 13 Jbeta primers. Profiling relied on immunoSEQ multiplex PCR, and the TCRdb table lists in-frame clones only, not all of them. The sample has about 110,000 clones; roughly four fifths are singletons. The CDR3 has 16 residues. CDR1 is SGHRS, CDR2 YFSETQ, per germline. Trimming removed 3 bases from V and 3 bases from J; junction bases left unmatched: 7. The clonotype originates from a young man in good health and CMV-seropositive. The chain couples TRBV5-1 to TRBJ1-4; 8 bases match TRBD1. Sequences were obtained from PBMCs. CDR3 DNA: TGCGCCAGCAGCTCGTCAGGGGGCTTGGCTAATGAAAAACTGTTTTTT. Translating gives CASSSSGGLANEKLFF. The whole variable domain, remainder taken from reference TRBV5-1 and TRBJ1-4, is KAGVTQTPRYLIKTRGQQVTLSCSPISGHRSVSWYQQTPGQGLQFLFEYFSETQRNKGNFPGRFSGRQFSNSRSEMNVSTLELGDSALYLCASSSSGGLANEKLFFGSGTQLSVL.